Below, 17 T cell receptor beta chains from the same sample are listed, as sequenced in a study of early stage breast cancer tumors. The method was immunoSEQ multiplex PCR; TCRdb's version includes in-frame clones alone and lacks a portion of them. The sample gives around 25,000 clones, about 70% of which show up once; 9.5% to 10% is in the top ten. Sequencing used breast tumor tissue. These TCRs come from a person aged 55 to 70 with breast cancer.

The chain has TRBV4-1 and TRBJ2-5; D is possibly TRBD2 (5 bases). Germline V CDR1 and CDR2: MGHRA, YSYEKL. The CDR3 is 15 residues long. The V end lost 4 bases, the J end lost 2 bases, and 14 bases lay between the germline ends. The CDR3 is CASSPARTWQETQYF. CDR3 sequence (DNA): TGCGCCAGCAGCCCTGCGCGGACTTGGCAAGAGACCCAGTACTTC.

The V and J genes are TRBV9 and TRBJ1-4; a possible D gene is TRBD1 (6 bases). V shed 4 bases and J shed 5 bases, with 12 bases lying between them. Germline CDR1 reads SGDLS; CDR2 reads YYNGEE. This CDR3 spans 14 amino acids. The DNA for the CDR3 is TGTGCCAGCAGCAAAGCCAGGGGAAATGAAAAACTGTTTTTT. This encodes CASSKARGNEKLFF.

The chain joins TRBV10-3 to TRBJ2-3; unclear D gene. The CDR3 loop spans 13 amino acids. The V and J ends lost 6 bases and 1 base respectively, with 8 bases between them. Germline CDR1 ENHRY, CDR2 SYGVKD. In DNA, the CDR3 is TGTGCCATCAGCCGTTCTGGCACAGATACGCAGTATTTT. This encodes CAISRSGTDTQYF.

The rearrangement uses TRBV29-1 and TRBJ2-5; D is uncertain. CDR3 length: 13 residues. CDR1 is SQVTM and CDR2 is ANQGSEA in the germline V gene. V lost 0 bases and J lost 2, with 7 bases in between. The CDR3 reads CSVEDLLQETQYF. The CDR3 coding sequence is TGCAGCGTTGAAGATCTTCTTCAAGAGACCCAGTACTTC.

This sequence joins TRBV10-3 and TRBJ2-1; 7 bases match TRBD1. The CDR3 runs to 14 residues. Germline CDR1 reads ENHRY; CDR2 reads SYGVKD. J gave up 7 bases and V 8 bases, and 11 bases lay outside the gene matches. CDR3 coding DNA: TGTGCCATCGGATACAGGGGTGGTCGGAATGAGCAGTTCTTC. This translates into CAIGYRGGRNEQFF.

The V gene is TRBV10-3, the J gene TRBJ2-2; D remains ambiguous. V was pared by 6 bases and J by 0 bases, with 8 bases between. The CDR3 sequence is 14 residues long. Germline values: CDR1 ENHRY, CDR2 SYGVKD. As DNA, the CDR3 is TGTGCCATCAGCGCCGCAGCGAACACCGGGGAGCTGTTTTTT. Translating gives CAISAAANTGELFF.

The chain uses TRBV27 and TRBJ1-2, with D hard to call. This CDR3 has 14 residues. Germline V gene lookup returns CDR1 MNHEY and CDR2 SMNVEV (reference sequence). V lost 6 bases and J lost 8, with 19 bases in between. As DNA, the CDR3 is TGTGCCAGCAGGGGCGGAGGGCTTTCGTTGGGCTACACCTTC. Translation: CASRGGGLSLGYTF.

This CDR3 is CASSLGLAANTGELFF. In DNA, the CDR3 is TGTGCCAGCTCTCTAGGACTAGCGGCGAACACCGGGGAGCTGTTTTTT. V and J are TRBV18 and TRBJ2-2; 10 bases match TRBD2. The length of the CDR3 is 16 residues. The V and J ends lost 6 bases and 0 bases, in that order; junction bases with no gene match: 4. The germline V gene has CDR1 KGHSH and CDR2 LQKENI.

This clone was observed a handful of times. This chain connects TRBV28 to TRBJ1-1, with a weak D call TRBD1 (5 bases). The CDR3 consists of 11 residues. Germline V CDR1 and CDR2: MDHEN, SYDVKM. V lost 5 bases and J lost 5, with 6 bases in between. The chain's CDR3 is CASSRGTEAFF. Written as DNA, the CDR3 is TGTGCCAGCAGTCGGGGGACTGAAGCTTTCTTT.

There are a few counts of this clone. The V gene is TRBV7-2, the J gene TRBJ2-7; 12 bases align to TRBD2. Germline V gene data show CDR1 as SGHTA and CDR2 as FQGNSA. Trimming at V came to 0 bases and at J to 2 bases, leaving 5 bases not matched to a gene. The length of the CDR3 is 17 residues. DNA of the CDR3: TGTGCCAGCAGCTTAGCGTCCCTAGCGGGAGGGCCCTACGAGCAGTACTTC. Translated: CASSLASLAGGPYEQYF.

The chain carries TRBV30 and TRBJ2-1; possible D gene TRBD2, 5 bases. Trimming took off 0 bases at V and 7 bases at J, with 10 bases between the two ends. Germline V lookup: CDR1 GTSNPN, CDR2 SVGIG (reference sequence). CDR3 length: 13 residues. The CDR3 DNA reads TGTGCCTGGAGTGTTTCGGGAAGGAATGAGCAGTTCTTC. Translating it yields CAWSVSGRNEQFF.

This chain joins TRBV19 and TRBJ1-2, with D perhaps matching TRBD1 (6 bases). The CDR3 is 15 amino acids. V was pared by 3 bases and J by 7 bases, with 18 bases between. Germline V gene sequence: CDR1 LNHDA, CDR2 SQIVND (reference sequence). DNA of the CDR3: TGTGCCAGTAGTATTAGGGCAGGGGCCCGACTTGGCTACACCTTC. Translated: CASSIRAGARLGYTF.

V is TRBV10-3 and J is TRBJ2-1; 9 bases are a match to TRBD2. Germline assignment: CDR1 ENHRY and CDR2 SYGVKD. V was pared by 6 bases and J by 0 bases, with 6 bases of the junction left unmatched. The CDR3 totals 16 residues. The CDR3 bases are TGTGCCATCAGCCTACTAGCGGGTGGCTCCTACAATGAGCAGTTCTTC. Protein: CAISLLAGGSYNEQFF.

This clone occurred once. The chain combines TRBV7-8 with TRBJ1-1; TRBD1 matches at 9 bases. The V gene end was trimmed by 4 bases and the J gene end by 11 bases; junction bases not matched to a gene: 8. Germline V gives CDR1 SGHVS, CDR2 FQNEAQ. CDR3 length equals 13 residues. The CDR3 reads CASSSNRGRGAFF. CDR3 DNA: TGTGCCAGCAGCTCAAACAGGGGGCGCGGCGCTTTCTTT.

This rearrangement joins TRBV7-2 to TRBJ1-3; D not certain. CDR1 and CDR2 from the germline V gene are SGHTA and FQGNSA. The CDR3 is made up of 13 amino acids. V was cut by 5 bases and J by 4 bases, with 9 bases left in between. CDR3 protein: CASSGVAGNTIYF. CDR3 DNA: TGTGCCAGCAGCGGGGTAGCGGGAAACACCATATATTTT.

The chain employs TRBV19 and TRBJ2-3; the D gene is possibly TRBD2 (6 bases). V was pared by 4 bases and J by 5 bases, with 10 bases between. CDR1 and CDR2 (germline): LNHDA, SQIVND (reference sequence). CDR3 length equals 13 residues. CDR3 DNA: TGTGCCAGTAGTAAGGGAGGAGGAGATACGCAGTATTTT. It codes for CASSKGGGDTQYF.

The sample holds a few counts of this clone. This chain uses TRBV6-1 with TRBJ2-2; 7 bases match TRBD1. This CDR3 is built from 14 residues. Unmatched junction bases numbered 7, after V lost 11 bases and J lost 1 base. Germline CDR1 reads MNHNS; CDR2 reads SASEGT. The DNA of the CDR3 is TGTGCCGCGTCGGGACAGTGGAACACCGGGGAGCTGTTTTTT. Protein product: CAASGQWNTGELFF.